This record looks at one TCR beta chain sequence and its context. The TCR beta repertoire was assessed by survey-level immunoSEQ sequencing. The protocol was immunoSEQ multiplex PCR, while the TCRdb copy is restricted to in-frame clones and leaves out a portion. The sample has approximately 70,000 clones; around 93% are singletons. V was shortened by 1 base and J by 1 base, with 12 bases between the two germline ends. The CDR3 loop spans 16 amino acids. Germline V lookup: CDR1 MGHRA, CDR2 YSYEKL. The chain uses TRBV4-1 and TRBJ2-3; D possibly corresponds to TRBD1 (5 bases). The TCR sequence derives from a man in his forties or fifties with rheumatoid arthritis. Sequenced sample: PBMCs. CDR3 bases: TGCGCCAGCAGCCAAGCCCAGGGTCGGGGCACAGATACGCAGTATTTT. Its translation: CASSQAQGRGTDTQYF.